These 7 T cell receptor beta chains originate from one sample sequenced in a study of shared clonotypes between healthy human individuals (dated by TCRdb to 2019 to 2021). The library was built by means of the immunoSEQ multiplex PCR assay. TCRdb re-hosts the immuneACCESS table, in-frame sequences only. Its copies lack some clones; in the studies checked, an unresolved V gene accounts for under half of them, and the cause for the rest is not known. The sample table holds roughly 1 million clones, of which 65% to 75% were seen once. The ten largest clones capture approximately 1.5% of the sample. The source material was memory CD4+ T cells sorted from blood. The sample's cell subset or site label is to be understood as: CD45RA-negative fraction. The receptors were sampled from a man younger than 35 in good health.

CDR3 sequence (DNA): TGTGCCAGTAGTATAGATGGGGGCATCTCTGGAAACACCATATATTTT. It yields the protein CASSIDGGISGNTIYF. This chain uses TRBV19 with TRBJ1-3; tentative D call: TRBD1 (6 bases). The CDR3 totals 16 residues. Germline V lookup: CDR1 LNHDA, CDR2 SQIVND (reference sequence). V gave up 0 bases and J gave up 0 bases, with 9 bases separating them.

This chain joins TRBV7-2 and TRBJ1-1, with D perhaps TRBD1 (5 bases). There are 12 residues in the CDR3. With 5 bases removed from V and 11 bases from J, the gap between germline ends came to 15 bases. The germline gives CDR1 SGHTA, CDR2 FQGNSA. The CDR3 spells CASSRVGGMAFF. The CDR3 bases are TGTGCCAGCAGCCGAGTGGGGGGGATGGCTTTCTTT.

The V gene is TRBV6-7, the J gene TRBJ1-1, with 9 bases lining up with TRBD1. TRBV6-7 qualifies as an ORF whose function is uncertain. CDR3 size: 16 residues. V was clipped by 0 bases and J by 4 bases; unmatched bases: 6. CDR3 protein: CASSYSGTGSCTEAFF. The CDR3, as DNA: TGTGCCAGCAGTTACTCCGGGACAGGGTCGTGCACTGAAGCTTTCTTT.

The sample holds a few counts of this clone. The chain's CDR3 is CASSKQGGNQPQHF. The CDR3 DNA reads TGTGCCAGCAGCAAACAAGGGGGCAATCAGCCCCAGCATTTT. V is TRBV6-6 and J is TRBJ1-5; weak D call: TRBD1 (5 bases). CDR3 length equals 14 residues. V was shortened by 6 bases and J by 2 bases, with 11 bases between the two germline ends. Germline V CDR1 and CDR2: MNHNY, SVGAGI (reference sequence).

As to this clone: The same CDR3 arises from other DNA sequences in this sample as well. CDR3 region: CASSPGTGGTYEQYF. DNA for the CDR3: TGTGCCAGTAGTCCCGGAACGGGAGGCACCTACGAGCAGTACTTC. V and J are TRBV19 and TRBJ2-7; 7 positions agree with TRBD2. V lost 5 bases and J lost 2; bases outside the gene matches: 9. Germline V gene sequence: CDR1 LNHDA, CDR2 SQIVND (reference sequence). The CDR3 is made up of 15 amino acids. The entire variable domain, with the rest obtained from reference TRBV19 and TRBJ2-7, is as follows: DGGITQSPKYLFRKEGQNVTLSCEQNLNHDAMYWYRQDPGQGLRLIYYSQIVNDFQKGDIAEGYSVSREKKESFPLTVTSAQKNPTAFYLCASSPGTGGTYEQYFGPGTRLTVT.

V and J are TRBV19 and TRBJ2-7; 11 nucleotides agree with TRBD1. V shed 6 bases, J shed 2 bases, and the junction held 15 bases outside the gene matches. This CDR3 region has 18 residues. Per the germline V gene, CDR1 is LNHDA and CDR2 is SQIVND (reference sequence). The CDR3 DNA reads TGTGCCAGTAGCCACCGTGGGGACAGGGGGAAGAAGGCCTACGAGCAGTACTTC. Translating gives CASSHRGDRGKKAYEQYF.

This clone occurred a few times. The gene calls are TRBV7-2 and TRBJ2-3, with TRBD2 as a possible D gene (5 bases). The CDR3 contains 12 residues. The ends were cut back, 8 bases at V and 0 bases at J, with 6 bases in the middle. From germline, CDR1 is SGHTA and CDR2 FQGNSA. The CDR3 loop is CASGSSTDTQYF. As DNA, the CDR3 is TGTGCCAGCGGGAGTAGCACAGATACGCAGTATTTT.